In this sample, the clone carrying this T cell receptor beta chain turned up many times. Construction of TCR beta libraries relied on iRepertoire HTBI primers and on Arm-PCR targeting CDR3 regions. One entry per CDR3 protein, called by TCRdb with MiXCR from the multiplex PCR reads. The table includes 350,000 to 550,000 distinct CDR3 sequences, about 14% detected once. The sample comes from a study of regulatory T cells in long-lasting Graves disease. Trimming cost V 2 bases and J 0 bases, with 11 bases left between them. Germline V CDR1 and CDR2: DFQATT, SNEGSKA (reference sequence). CDR3 size: 15 residues. Regarding time point: newly diagnosed GD, antithyroid drugs for less than 3 months. PBMCs were the source of the RNA used for TCR sequencing. These records were also assigned to another study, of T cells in Graves' hyperthyroidism and ophthalmopathy. That work adds: Patients counted as stable if ophthalmopathy did not develop within 18 months. Before onset, ophthalmopathy was predicted by the model a median approximately 6.5 months earlier.

Here the sequenced sample was peripheral blood mononuclear cells (PBMCs), taken at new diagnosis, from a patient treated with antithyroid drugs. The receptor was derived from a woman aged 50 to 60 with Graves disease. V usage is TRBV20-1 and J usage is TRBJ1-5; unclear D gene. This chain's CDR3 is CSARSPAHSNQPQHF. In DNA form, the CDR3 reads TGCAGTGCTAGATCACCCGCCCATAGCAATCAGCCCCAGCATTTT.